The 30 T cell receptor beta chains below come from one sample, sequenced in a study of blood T cell repertoires in COVID-19. The repertoire was sequenced with immunoSEQ multiplex PCR; TCRdb's copy has only in-frame clones and lacks some. This table holds hundreds of thousands of clones, more than 75% found once. Material for sequencing was peripheral blood. The origin of the receptors is a woman aged 50 to 65 with active or convalescent COVID-19.

The chain couples TRBV5-1 to TRBJ2-3; TRBD1 matches at 7 bases. The CDR3 runs 14 residues. Trimming cost V 2 bases and J 6 bases; bases outside gene matches: 6. Germline assignment: CDR1 SGHRS and CDR2 YFSETQ. The CDR3 loop reads CASSLPGQPDTQYF. The DNA for the CDR3 is TGCGCCAGCAGCTTACCGGGACAGCCCGATACGCAGTATTTT.

The chain recombines TRBV5-1 with TRBJ2-1, with 8 bases fitting TRBD1. Germline V gives CDR1 SGHRS, CDR2 YFSETQ. Trimming removed 1 base from V and 5 bases from J; junction bases left unmatched: 5. CDR3 size: 15 residues. The CDR3 spells CASSLPTGEHNEQFF. The CDR3, as DNA: TGCGCCAGCAGCTTGCCGACAGGGGAGCACAATGAGCAGTTCTTC.

The chain links TRBV18 to TRBJ1-1, with D possibly TRBD1 on 5 matching bases. This CDR3 contains 14 residues. CDR1 and CDR2 from the germline V gene are KGHSH and LQKENI. Trimming shortened V by 1 base and J by 0 bases, and 6 bases separated the two germline ends. CDR3 nucleotide sequence: TGTGCCAGCTCACCACGGACACTGAACACTGAAGCTTTCTTT. It translates to CASSPRTLNTEAFF.

This clone was observed a single time. The CDR3 bases are TGTGCCCGAAGGACAGGGGGCCCCGGGGAGCTGTTTTTT. The encoded protein is CARRTGGPGELFF. The chain employs TRBV30 and TRBJ2-2; 11 nucleotides line up with TRBD1. Germline CDR1 GTSNPN, CDR2 SVGIG (reference sequence). The V segment lost 8 bases and the J segment 6 bases; nucleotides outside the gene matches: 5. The CDR3 runs to 13 residues.

This clone was picked up a small number of times. This chain connects TRBV19 to TRBJ2-5; D not resolved. The germline V gene encodes CDR1 LNHDA and CDR2 SQIVND (reference sequence). The CDR3 totals 13 residues. Trimming removed 1 base from V and 4 bases from J, with 7 bases in between. Here the CDR3 DNA reads TGTGCCAGTAGTATAGTTTCGGGAGAGACCCAGTACTTC. Its translation: CASSIVSGETQYF.

The CDR3 here is CASSSLTASGNTIYF. The CDR3 DNA is TGTGCCAGCAGCTCTTTGACAGCCTCTGGAAACACCATATATTTT. This chain joins TRBV7-9 and TRBJ1-3; D possibly corresponds to TRBD1 (5 bases). V was pared by 4 bases and J by 0 bases, with 10 bases between. The germline gives CDR1 SEHNR, CDR2 FQNEAQ (reference sequence). The CDR3 is 15 amino acids.

This chain links TRBV5-1 with TRBJ2-5; tentative D call: TRBD1 (6 bases). V was cut by 4 bases and J by 2 bases, with 18 bases left in between. The germline CDR1 and CDR2 sequences are SGHRS and YFSETQ. This CDR3 spans 16 amino acids. CDR3 nucleotide sequence: TGCGCCAGCAGCCCCGTAACCGGGACACCACAAGAGACCCAGTACTTC. Protein: CASSPVTGTPQETQYF.

V and J are TRBV7-9 and TRBJ2-7, with 10 bases identical to TRBD2. After removal of 2 bases from V and 4 bases from J, the junction contained 14 bases not matched to a gene. Germline loops: CDR1 SEHNR, CDR2 FQNEAQ (reference sequence). The CDR3 runs to 18 residues. CDR3: CASSLRTLLAGATYEQYF. In nucleotides, the CDR3 is TGTGCCAGCAGCTTAAGAACCCTCCTAGCGGGGGCAACGTACGAGCAGTACTTC. Complete variable domain (other parts from reference TRBV7-9 and TRBJ2-7): DTGVSQNPRHKITKRGQNVTFRCDPISEHNRLYWYRQTLGQGPEFLTYFQNEAQLEKSRLLSDRFSAERPKGSFSTLEIQRTEQGDSAMYLCASSLRTLLAGATYEQYFGPGTRLTVT.

This sequence joins TRBV9 and TRBJ2-7; D is perhaps TRBD2 (6 bases). Trimming left V 0 bases short and J 3 bases short, with 13 bases between. This CDR3 contains 15 residues. Germline CDR1 SGDLS, CDR2 YYNGEE. The CDR3 sequence is CASSVGAGRGYEQYF. The CDR3 DNA reads as TGTGCCAGCAGCGTAGGAGCCGGGCGGGGCTACGAGCAGTACTTC.

The CDR3 reads CASSLERGGQPQHF. The CDR3, as DNA: TGTGCCAGCAGCTTAGAACGTGGCGGACAGCCCCAGCATTTT. The chain uses TRBV7-6 and TRBJ1-5; D not resolved. Germline V gives CDR1 SGHVS, CDR2 FNYEAQ. Trimming shortened V by 1 base and J by 7 bases, and 11 bases separated the two germline ends. CDR3 size: 14 residues.

The chain carries TRBV9 and TRBJ2-4; the match to TRBD1 covers 9 bases. CDR3 size: 14 residues. The V and J ends lost 0 bases and 8 bases, in that order; junction bases with no gene match: 3. CDR1 and CDR2 (germline): SGDLS, YYNGEE. The CDR3 reads CASSVEDRGDIQYF. CDR3 nucleotide sequence: TGTGCCAGCAGCGTAGAGGACAGGGGTGACATTCAGTACTTC.

A single count supports this clone. In DNA form, the CDR3 reads TGCAGTGCTAGTAACAGTGACCGCGGCTACACCTTC. It yields the protein CSASNSDRGYTF. The chain recombines TRBV20-1 with TRBJ1-2; no reliable D call. This CDR3 spans 12 amino acids. Germline V gene sequence: CDR1 DFQATT, CDR2 SNEGSKA (reference sequence). With 3 bases removed from V and 8 bases from J, the gap between germline ends came to 13 bases.

Remarks on this clone: One end of the junction is discordant with germline, which a read error may explain. V and J are TRBV6-5 and TRBJ1-2; D call uncertain. The CDR3 runs 11 residues. CDR1 MNHEY and CDR2 SVGAGI come from the germline V gene. CDR3 in amino acids: CASSSNYGYTF. The CDR3 bases are TGTGCCAGCAGTTCTAATTATGGCTACACCTTC.

The rearrangement uses TRBV30 and TRBJ2-2; possible D gene TRBD2, 6 bases. The CDR3 extends over 13 amino acids. V lost 4 bases and J 5 bases, leaving 11 bases between the germline ends. CDR1 and CDR2 from the germline V gene are GTSNPN and SVGIG (reference sequence). The CDR3 reads CAWNLARTGELFF. The CDR3 bases are TGTGCCTGGAATCTAGCGAGAACCGGGGAGCTGTTTTTT.

The chain has TRBV27 and TRBJ1-5; D may be TRBD1 (6 bases). CDR1 and CDR2 (germline): MNHEY, SMNVEV (reference sequence). CDR3 length equals 13 residues. V lost 5 bases to trimming and J lost 4 bases, with 9 bases between them. The CDR3 region is CASSVQGNQPQHF. In DNA, the CDR3 is TGTGCCAGCAGTGTACAGGGAAATCAGCCCCAGCATTTT.

CDR3 bases: TGCAGCGTCACAGGGGGCGGCACTGAAGCTTTCTTT. This gives the protein CSVTGGGTEAFF. The genes are TRBV29-1 and TRBJ1-1; TRBD1 matches at 9 bases. V was clipped by 6 bases and J by 4 bases; unmatched bases: 3. Germline assignment: CDR1 SQVTM and CDR2 ANQGSEA. The CDR3 sequence is 12 residues long.

The rearrangement uses TRBV7-9 and TRBJ2-3; 9 nucleotides agree with TRBD2. The germline gives CDR1 SEHNR, CDR2 FQNEAQ (reference sequence). CDR3 size: 17 residues. J lost 4 bases, V lost 0 bases, and 8 bases had no gene match. CDR3 nucleotide sequence: TGTGCCAGCAGCTTAGCGAGTAGCGGGAGAATCCCAGATACGCAGTATTTT. Encoded protein: CASSLASSGRIPDTQYF.

The chain recombines TRBV10-1 with TRBJ2-7; weak D call: TRBD1 (6 bases). V shed 3 bases and J shed 2 bases, with 14 bases lying between them. This CDR3 has 15 amino acids. The germline CDR1 and CDR2 sequences are WNHNN and SYGVQD (reference sequence). The CDR3 sequence is CASSDGQGSTYEQYF. CDR3 in DNA: TGCGCCAGCAGTGATGGGCAGGGGTCAACCTACGAGCAGTACTTC.

The rearrangement uses TRBV9 and TRBJ2-2, with D unclear. The CDR3 spans 13 residues. CDR1 and CDR2 from the germline V gene are SGDLS and YYNGEE. V lost 4 bases, J lost 5 bases, and 9 bases lay in between. As DNA, the CDR3 is TGTGCCAGCAGCCAACAGACGACCGGGGAGCTGTTTTTT. Its protein is CASSQQTTGELFF.

The chain couples TRBV7-6 to TRBJ2-5; TRBD1 is a possible D gene (6 bases). From germline, CDR1 is SGHVS and CDR2 FNYEAQ. Trimming shortened V by 5 bases and J by 5 bases, and 18 bases separated the two germline ends. This CDR3 has 15 residues. The CDR3 DNA is TGTGCCAGCAGCGAGGGCACAGGGCCGGGGGAGACCCAGTACTTC. Residues: CASSEGTGPGETQYF.

In its sample, this clone was seen a few times. The sample has other DNA sequences that encode this CDR3 too. The rearrangement uses TRBV18 and TRBJ2-2, with 7 nucleotides matching TRBD1. Trimming cost V 2 bases and J 4 bases; bases outside gene matches: 1. Germline V gene lookup returns CDR1 KGHSH and CDR2 LQKENI. There are 14 residues in the CDR3. The CDR3 reads CASSPGTATGELFF. DNA of the CDR3: TGTGCCAGCTCACCAGGGACAGCCACCGGGGAGCTGTTTTTT.

The gene calls are TRBV11-3 and TRBJ2-7; TRBD2 agrees at 10 bases. The CDR3 extends over 13 amino acids. Trimming cost V 4 bases and J 5 bases; bases outside gene matches: 2. Germline-derived CDR1 and CDR2 are SGHNT and YENEEA. The CDR3 sequence: CASSSGTSDEQYF. The CDR3, as DNA: TGTGCCAGCAGCTCCGGGACTAGCGACGAGCAGTACTTC.

The chain links TRBV19 to TRBJ2-7, with TRBD2 as a possible D gene (5 bases). Trimming shortened V by 2 bases and J by 6 bases, and 14 bases separated the two germline ends. Per germline, CDR1 LNHDA and CDR2 SQIVND (reference sequence). The CDR3 runs to 14 residues. CDR3 sequence reads: CASSITGFGGEQYF. The DNA of the CDR3 is TGTGCCAGTAGTATAACGGGGTTCGGTGGCGAGCAGTACTTC.

This clone was detected only a few times. This rearrangement joins TRBV7-2 to TRBJ2-5; perhaps TRBD1 as D (6 bases). Trimming removed 1 base from V and 0 bases from J, with 12 bases in between. The CDR3 has 16 residues. Germline V gene lookup returns CDR1 SGHTA and CDR2 FQGNSA. This chain's CDR3 is CASSLGRGGYQETQYF. CDR3 DNA sequence: TGTGCCAGCAGCTTAGGCAGGGGTGGGTACCAAGAGACCCAGTACTTC.

The CDR3 region has the DNA TGCGCCAGCAGCTTTAGCGGGGACCGCACAGATACGCAGTATTTT. Translating gives CASSFSGDRTDTQYF. The rearrangement links TRBV5-1 to TRBJ2-3; 8 bases line up with TRBD2. The CDR3 is made up of 15 amino acids. Germline V gene sequence: CDR1 SGHRS, CDR2 YFSETQ. V shed 2 bases, J shed 1 base, and the junction held 3 bases outside the gene matches.

The gene calls are TRBV9 and TRBJ1-1; 7 bases map to TRBD1. The CDR3 contains 16 residues. After removal of 0 bases from V and 1 base from J, the junction contained 6 bases not matched to a gene. Germline CDR1 is SGDLS and CDR2 is YYNGEE. CDR3 amino acids: CASSVDAGGSNTEAFF. The DNA for the CDR3 is TGTGCCAGCAGCGTAGATGCAGGGGGGTCGAACACTGAAGCTTTCTTT.

This clone was observed a single time. The chain combines TRBV9 with TRBJ2-1; the D gene is possibly TRBD1 (6 bases). In germline, CDR1 is SGDLS, CDR2 YYNGEE. The length of the CDR3 is 15 residues. V was pared by 3 bases and J by 2 bases, with 12 bases between. CDR3 amino acids: CASSDNRVAYNEQFF. The CDR3 region has the DNA TGTGCCAGCAGCGATAACAGGGTTGCCTACAATGAGCAGTTCTTC. Based on the CDR3 plus reference TRBV9 and TRBJ2-1, the full variable domain is DSGVTQTPKHLITATGQRVTLRCSPRSGDLSVYWYQQSLDQGLQFLIQYYNGEERAKGNILERFSAQQFPDLHSELNLSSLELGDSALYFCASSDNRVAYNEQFFGPGTRLTVL.

CDR3 sequence (DNA): TGTGCCACCATATCTCACAGGCTAATCCTCTCTGGGGCCAACGTCCTGACTTTC. Encoded protein: CATISHRLILSGANVLTF. The chain links TRBV28 to TRBJ2-6, with D possibly TRBD1 on 5 matching bases. Deletions cut 10 bases from V and 0 bases from J, with 22 bases between. Germline V gives CDR1 MDHEN, CDR2 SYDVKM. This CDR3 spans 18 amino acids.

This sequence joins TRBV18 and TRBJ2-2; D is perhaps TRBD2 (5 bases). Trimming pared 2 bases from V and 2 bases from J, leaving 12 bases between. Per germline, CDR1 KGHSH and CDR2 LQKENI. The CDR3 is 16 amino acids. As DNA, the CDR3 is TGTGCCAGCTCACCATTTGATGGACTCAACACCGGGGAGCTGTTTTTT. As protein: CASSPFDGLNTGELFF. Based on the CDR3 plus reference TRBV18 and TRBJ2-2, the full variable domain is NAGVMQNPRHLVRRRGQEARLRCSPMKGHSHVYWYRQLPEEGLKFMVYLQKENIIDESGMPKERFSAEFPKEGPSILRIQQVVRGDSAAYFCASSPFDGLNTGELFFGEGSRLTVL.

The chain carries TRBV19 and TRBJ1-6; tentatively, D is TRBD1 (6 bases). This CDR3 is 15 amino acids long. The V and J ends lost 4 bases and 7 bases respectively, with 14 bases between them. From germline, CDR1 is LNHDA and CDR2 SQIVND (reference sequence). Written as DNA, the CDR3 is TGTGCCAGTAGTAGCCGCGGACAGCTGAATTCACCCCTCCACTTT. Amino acids: CASSSRGQLNSPLHF.